This T cell receptor beta chain emerged from a study of chemoradiotherapy in HPV16-positive cancers. Over chemoradiotherapy, repertoires were sampled more than once. Some clones are missing from TCRdb's copy, which holds only in-frame ones; the method was immunoSEQ multiplex PCR. The sample has some 29,000 clones; over 90% are singletons. The CDR3 sequence is 16 residues long. From germline, CDR1 is SGHDT and CDR2 YYEEEE. V trimming: 2 bases; J trimming: 6 bases; junction bases outside the gene matches: 7. The origin of this receptor is a human donor with HPV-associated anogenital cancer. The J gene is TRBJ1-6, the V gene TRBV5-6; 8 nucleotides match TRBD1. Here the sequenced sample was blood, taken from a patient who underwent chemoradiotherapy. The CDR3 DNA reads as TGTGCCAGCAGCTTACCCTATCAGGGGGCTAATTCACCCCTCCACTTT. It translates to CASSLPYQGANSPLHF.